This T cell receptor (beta chain) stems from a study of T cell responses to AZD1222 COVID-19 vaccine. The study's findings and limits: When two AZD1222 doses had been given, Spike-specific TCR breadth and depth rose.

Worth noting for this clone: Its antigen is currently unknown.

Method: immunoSEQ multiplex PCR; TCRdb's copy keeps in-frame clones and lacks some. The sample has about 180,000 clones; around 88% are singletons. V lost 0 bases and J lost 7; bases outside the gene matches: 3. There are 14 residues in the CDR3. CDR1 and CDR2 (germline): LNHDA, SQIVND (reference sequence). The input for sequencing was peripheral blood, taken 28 days after the second AZD1222 dose. The chain joins TRBV19 to TRBJ2-1, with 7 positions matching TRBD1. The sequence came from an adult who received the AZD1222 COVID-19 vaccine. CDR3 bases: TGTGCCAGTAGTATAGATCGCAGGGGGAATGAGCAGTTCTTC. Residues: CASSIDRRGNEQFF.